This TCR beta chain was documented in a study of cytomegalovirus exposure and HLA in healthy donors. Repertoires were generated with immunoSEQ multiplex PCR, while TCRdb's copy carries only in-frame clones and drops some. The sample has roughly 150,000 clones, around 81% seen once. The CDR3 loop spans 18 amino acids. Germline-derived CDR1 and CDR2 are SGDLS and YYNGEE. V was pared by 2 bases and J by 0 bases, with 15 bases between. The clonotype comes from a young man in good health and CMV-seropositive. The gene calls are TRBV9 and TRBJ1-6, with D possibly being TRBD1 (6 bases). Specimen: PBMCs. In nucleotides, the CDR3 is TGTGCCAGCAGCGTTTCTGGACAGCCGAGCTCCTATAATTCACCCCTCCACTTT. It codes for CASSVSGQPSSYNSPLHF.